A single T cell receptor beta chain is shown here with its context. Its cognate antigen is unknown. The data stem from a study of cytomegalovirus exposure and HLA in healthy donors. Study findings and constraints: On later analysis, the bulk of CMV-associated TCR beta chains appeared to be HLA-restricted.

The PCR was carried out with 60 Vbeta primers and 13 Jbeta primers. Authors' methods: Tens of millions of unique TCR beta chains, roughly 11 million of them shared, were counted by a later analysis. The protocol was immunoSEQ multiplex PCR, while the TCRdb copy is restricted to in-frame clones and leaves out a portion. The V and J calls and the clone size are those of that table, but D and trimming were determined from the DNA. Among 65,000 to 90,000 clones listed, 79% were seen once. The receptor was isolated from a man younger than 45 in good health and CMV-seronegative. Material: PBMCs.

The CDR3 DNA is TGTGCCAGCAGTTTGGGCAGAGAAGCTTTCTTT. Residues: CASSLGREAFF. This chain links TRBV6-5 with TRBJ1-1; D unresolved. V shed 4 bases and J shed 8 bases, with 8 bases lying between them. CDR3 length equals 11 residues. Per germline, CDR1 MNHEY and CDR2 SVGAGI.